The sequence of this T cell receptor beta chain was determined in a study of T cells in Graves' hyperthyroidism and ophthalmopathy. Amplification of TCR beta CDR3 regions used RNA as the template. HTBI primers were the set used in a first-round RT-PCR of the TCR CDR3. TCRdb re-called the multiplex PCR reads through MiXCR, storing one row per CDR3 protein. The table has a few hundred thousand distinct CDR3 sequences, about 18% seen once; the top ten hold roughly 44%. The hyperthyroidism was newly diagnosed and had lasted under 2 months; the patients were aged 18 to 65. Used for diagnoses were clinical symptoms, serum thyroxine and TRAb, thyroid ultrasound and orbital computed tomography. In germline, CDR1 is SGHTA, CDR2 FQGNSA. V shed 4 bases, J shed 6 bases, and the junction held 6 bases outside the gene matches. The CDR3 extends over 14 amino acids.

The TCR comes from a man aged 35 to 55 with Graves' hyperthyroidism. Sequenced input: blood. The chain recombines TRBV7-2 with TRBJ2-7; 10 bases fit TRBD2. The CDR3 DNA is TGTGCCAGCAGCTACAAAGCGGGAGGGCCCGAGCAGTACTTC. Its translation: CASSYKAGGPEQYF.